The sequence of this T cell receptor beta chain was determined in a study of glioma-infiltrating T cells. This CDR3 region has 15 residues. Trimming took 5 bases from V and 2 from J, leaving 16 bases between them. Looked up from germline, CDR1 is SEHNR and CDR2 is FQNEAQ (reference sequence). This clonotype occurred a few times. The iRepertoire nested amplicon-rescue multiplex PCR amplified TCR alpha and beta CDR3s from RNA. TCRdb passed the multiplex PCR reads through MiXCR, listing each CDR3 protein once. The sample carries more than 300,000 distinct CDR3 sequences, 35% to 45% recorded once. Material: glioma tissue, nonneoplastic brain tissue, or PBMCs (not recorded which). This receptor was obtained from a human donor with low-grade glioma or glioblastoma, undergoing nonglioma brain surgery, or in good health (not recorded which). V and J are TRBV7-9 and TRBJ2-7, with D possibly called TRBD1 or TRBD2 (5 bases each). The CDR3 here is CASSLLSPGPYEQYF. The CDR3 DNA reads as TGTGCCAGCAGCCTGTTAAGCCCGGGACCCTACGAGCAGTACTTC. The full variable domain, completed using reference TRBV7-9 and TRBJ2-7, is DTGVSQNPRHKITKRGQNVTFRCDPISEHNRLYWYRQTLGQGPEFLTYFQNEAQLEKSRLLSDRFSAERPKGSFSTLEIQRTEQGDSAMYLCASSLLSPGPYEQYFGPGTRLTVT.